This TCR beta chain was captured in a study of blood T cell repertoires in COVID-19. Study overall: Italy, Spain and the United States were the sources of the convalescent and acute COVID-19 samples. PBMCs, B-cell-depleted T cells, or T cells provided the cDNA or gDNA that made up the material.

Assay used: immunoSEQ multiplex PCR; TCRdb lists only in-frame clones, some missing. The data contain over 120,000 clones, approximately 91% of them singletons. This clone was recorded a few times. V trimming: 4 bases; J trimming: 1 base; junction bases outside the gene matches: 4. This CDR3 spans 14 amino acids. The V gene's germline CDR1 is SGHRS and CDR2 YFSETQ. V is TRBV5-1 and J is TRBJ1-1; 7 bases are a match to TRBD1. This sequence originates from a man aged 70 or older with acute or convalescent COVID-19. Sequencing used peripheral blood. The CDR3 reads CASSVGTANTEAFF. CDR3 nucleotide sequence: TGCGCCAGCAGCGTGGGGACAGCGAACACTGAAGCTTTCTTT.